These T cell receptor beta chains were read from a single sample in a study of OX40 agonist ivuxolimab in advanced cancers. The table came from immunoSEQ multiplex PCR; TCRdb's copy has only in-frame clones and leaves some out. The sample records approximately 47,000 clones, around nine tenths being singletons. Source: CD4+ or CD8+ T cells sorted from blood, taken in a trial of the OX40 agonist ivuxolimab. The receptors stem from an adult with an advanced solid tumor such as melanoma, head and neck, liver or kidney cancer. CDR3s include the opening cysteine and the closing phenylalanine or tryptophan. Clone size is shown for a subset of rows, as once, few, many or a class of expanded clone.

-,TRBV28,16,TRBJ2-5,CASSTRTGSNQETQYF
-,TRBV7-6,17,TRBJ2-1,CASSSSRGGLGGNEQFF
-,TRBV11-1,14,TRBJ1-1,CASSLDREGTEAFF
-,TRBV7-6,13,TRBJ1-5,CASSGQPNQPQHF
-,TRBV7-3,13,TRBJ2-2,CASSLEGTGELFF
few,TRBV4-3,13,TRBJ2-1,CASSQGGSNEQFF
-,TRBV5-6,15,TRBJ1-6,CASSFATGDNSPLHF
-,TRBV4-2,15,TRBJ2-7,CASSDPGTYRYEQYF
medium-sized,TRBV4-3,17,TRBJ2-7,CASSQDGIGQGGYEQYF
few,TRBV9,15,TRBJ2-1,CASSGSGVSYNEQFF
few,TRBV7-9,13,TRBJ2-1,CAPSGLAYNEQFF
-,TRBV19,13,TRBJ1-3,CASSFSSGNTIYF
-,TRBV5-1,15,TRBJ2-5,CASSDGTSGRETQYF
-,TRBV6-1,18,TRBJ2-2,CASSEGRGGRLGTGELFF
-,TRBV7-8,14,TRBJ2-7,CASSFFAAPYEQYF
-,TRBV6-5,12,TRBJ1-1,CASRQGPTEAFF
-,TRBV6-5,15,TRBJ1-4,CASSYIGTENEKLFF
once,TRBV9,17,TRBJ1-4,CASSPRTGLGDNEKLFF
-,TRBV5-4,14,TRBJ2-2,CASSFFGGTGELFF
-,TRBV6-1,17,TRBJ2-1,CASSEAPPGQVYNEQFF
-,TRBV6-5,12,TRBJ2-7,CASSYPGYEQYF
medium-sized,TRBV12-5,17,TRBJ1-1,CASGFLQEGSSNTEAFF
-,TRBV9,16,TRBJ1-1,CASSVGAGQGGTEAFF
-,TRBV7-6,12,TRBJ1-2,CASSSDGYGYTF
once,TRBV7-2,18,TRBJ1-3,CASSFVGVDRASGNTIYF